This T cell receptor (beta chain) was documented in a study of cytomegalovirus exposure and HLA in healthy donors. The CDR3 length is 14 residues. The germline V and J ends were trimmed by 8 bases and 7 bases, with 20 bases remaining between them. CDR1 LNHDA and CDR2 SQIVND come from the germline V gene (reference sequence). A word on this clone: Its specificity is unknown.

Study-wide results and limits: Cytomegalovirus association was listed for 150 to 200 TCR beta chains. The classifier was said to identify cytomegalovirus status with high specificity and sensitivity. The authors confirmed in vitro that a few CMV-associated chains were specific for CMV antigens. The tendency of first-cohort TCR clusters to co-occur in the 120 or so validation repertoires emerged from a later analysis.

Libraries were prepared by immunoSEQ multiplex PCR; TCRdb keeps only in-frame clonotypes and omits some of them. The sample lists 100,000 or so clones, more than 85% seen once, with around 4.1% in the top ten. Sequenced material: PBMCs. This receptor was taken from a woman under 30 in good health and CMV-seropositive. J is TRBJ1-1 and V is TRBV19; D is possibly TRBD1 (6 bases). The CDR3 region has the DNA TGTGCCAGTGGCCCGGGAGGGCAGGGGTTTGAAGCTTTCTTT. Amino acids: CASGPGGQGFEAFF.